The present T cell receptor (beta chain) was sequenced within a study of shared clonotypes between healthy human individuals. Study-level points and caveats: Researchers sampled blood only, noting tissue repertoires likely differ. Shared clonotypes: roughly 4.5% naive CD4, around 3.5% naive CD8, under 2.5% memory CD4, 0.4% memory CD8.

Source study methods: Sequence data from immunoSEQ were junction-only and lacked quality scores; consequently, filtering differed. The repertoire was sequenced with immunoSEQ multiplex PCR; TCRdb's copy has only in-frame clones and lacks some. V, J and clone size derive from that table, while D and trimming were established from the DNA sequence. This table holds a few million clones, 85% to 95% found once. Remarks on this clone: Its cognate antigen is unknown.

Partitioning of CD4+ cells yielded a CD45RA+ naive subset and a CD45RA-negative memory subset. CDR3 length: 13 residues. V was clipped by 5 bases and J by 8 bases; unmatched bases: 6. The germline CDR1 and CDR2 sequences are MNHEY and SVGAGI. V and J are TRBV6-5 and TRBJ1-2, with 9 bases lining up with TRBD1. The sequenced sample was naive CD4+ T cells sorted from blood. Regarding subset: CD45RA+ positively selected. The sequence came from a man aged 18 to 29 in good health. The CDR3 coding sequence is TGTGCCAGCAGTCGAGGACAGGGGACCGGCTACACCTTC. Encoded protein: CASSRGQGTGYTF.